These 24 T cell receptor beta chains were all obtained from the same sample, sequenced in a study of CD8+CD57+ T cells in acquired aplastic anemia. TCR beta VDJ and CDR3 profiling used genomic DNA as template. TCRdb used MiXCR to reprocess the reads, holding one entry per CDR3 protein. Here the sample spans a few hundred thousand distinct CDR3 sequences, roughly 80% being singletons. Patients selected for sequencing had displayed CD8+CD57+ cell expansion by flow cytometry. Sequencing used sorted CD4+, CD8+, or CD8+CD57+ T cells (not recorded which) from PBMCs. Every receptor here comes from a human donor with aplastic anemia.

This chain links TRBV24-1 with TRBJ1-4, with D unclear. CDR1 is KGHDR and CDR2 is SFDVKD in the germline V gene. Trimming took 8 bases from V and 4 from J, leaving 22 bases between them. CDR3 length: 17 amino acids. The CDR3 sequence: CATIETSGEQINEKLFF. CDR3 sequence (DNA): TGTGCCACCATCGAGACATCAGGAGAACAAATTAATGAAAAACTGTTTTTT.

On this clonotype: A read error may account for a junction end that differs from germline. This chain joins TRBV7-9 and TRBJ1-1, with D possibly being TRBD1 (6 bases). The germline gives CDR1 SEHNR, CDR2 FQNEAQ (reference sequence). The length of the CDR3 is 14 residues. The CDR3 DNA sequence: TGTGCCAGCAGCTTAGCGCACGGGACAAAAGAAGCCCAGTTT. Translation: CASSLAHGTKEAQF.

This chain links TRBV7-9 with TRBJ1-2, with D perhaps TRBD1 (5 bases). Between the trimmed V and J ends, which lost 4 bases and 11 bases, there was a span of 26 bases. The CDR3 has 16 residues. CDR1 and CDR2 (germline): SEHNR, FQNEAQ (reference sequence). CDR3 sequence reads: CASSSATVAGTTEYTF. CDR3 bases: TGTGCCAGCAGCTCCGCCACGGTGGCAGGGACCACTGAATACACCTTC. Looking up the rest from reference TRBV7-9 and TRBJ1-2 gives the full variable domain: DTGVSQNPRHKITKRGQNVTFRCDPISEHNRLYWYRQTLGQGPEFLTYFQNEAQLEKSRLLSDRFSAERPKGSFSTLEIQRTEQGDSAMYLCASSSATVAGTTEYTFGSGTRLTVV.

About this clonotype itself: The DNA is omitted, as the CDR3 cannot be located on it reliably, and the CDR3 follows TCRdb's listing. This chain connects TRBV7-2 to TRBJ2-3. Germline V lookup: CDR1 SGHTA, CDR2 FQGNSA. Both ends counted, the CDR3 spans 12 residues. The chain's CDR3 is CASSVASGTDTF.

The rearrangement uses TRBV2 and TRBJ2-7; D might be TRBD1 or TRBD2, each matching 5 bases. Germline CDR1 and CDR2: SNHLY and FYNNEI. Trimming shortened V by 6 bases and J by 12 bases, and 36 bases separated the two germline ends. The CDR3 totals 18 residues. CDR3 region: CASSLERDGLVYAYTLYV. Written as DNA, the CDR3 is TGTGCCAGCAGCTTGGAGAGGGACGGGCTCGTATATGCCTACACCTTGTACGTC.

With regard to this clonotype: At one of its ends the junction is not consistent with the germline gene, which may arise from a read error. The rearrangement uses TRBV5-6 and TRBJ2-7; the match to TRBD2 covers 11 bases. CDR3 length: 16 amino acids. Germline V CDR1 and CDR2: SGHDT, YYEEEE. The CDR3 region has the DNA TGTGCCTGCAGCTTGGAGAGGGGTAGCGGGGGGGACGAGCAGTACTTC. Protein: CACSLERGSGGDEQYF.

The rearrangement joins TRBV27 to TRBJ2-7, with unresolved D. This CDR3 is 15 amino acids long. The V gene's germline CDR1 is MNHEY and CDR2 SMNVEV (reference sequence). Trimming took off 2 bases at V and 3 bases at J, with 14 bases between the two ends. In DNA form, the CDR3 reads TGTGCCAGCAGTTTAGACGGAACCCAAAGCTACGAGCAGTACTTC. This codes for CASSLDGTQSYEQYF.

This chain joins TRBV7-4 and TRBJ2-3, with 7 bases aligning to TRBD2. The CDR3 runs 15 residues. CDR1 SGHVT and CDR2 SQSDAQ come from the germline V gene. Trimming cost V 3 bases and J 2 bases; bases outside gene matches: 5. The CDR3 loop reads CASSFTSGITDTQYF. CDR3 DNA sequence: TGTGCCAGCAGCTTTACCAGCGGGATCACAGATACGCAGTATTTT. Drawing the rest from reference TRBV7-4 and TRBJ2-3, the complete variable domain is GAGVSQSPRYKVAKRGRDVALRCDSISGHVTLYWYRQTLGQGSEVLTYSQSDAQRDKSGRPSGRFSAERPERSVSTLKIQRTEQGDSAVYLCASSFTSGITDTQYFGPGTRLTVL.

This chain connects TRBV7-2 to TRBJ2-1; tentatively, D is TRBD1 (5 bases). Germline-derived CDR1 and CDR2 are SGHTA and FQGNSA. CDR3 length: 13 residues. Between the trimmed V and J ends, which lost 0 bases and 8 bases, there was a span of 8 bases. CDR3 protein: CASSLARVDEQFF. The CDR3 DNA sequence: TGTGCCAGCAGCTTAGCCAGGGTGGATGAGCAGTTCTTC. Full variable domain (remainder filled in from reference TRBV7-2 and TRBJ2-1): GAGVSQSPSNKVTEKGKDVELRCDPISGHTALYWYRQSLGQGLEFLIYFQGNSAPDKSGLPSDRFSAERTGGSVSTLTIQRTQQEDSAVYLCASSLARVDEQFFGPGTRLTVL.

The chain links TRBV19 to TRBJ2-5; D possibly matches TRBD1 or TRBD2 (5 bases each). Trimming removed 5 bases from V and 4 bases from J, with 20 bases in between. CDR1 and CDR2 (germline): LNHDA, SQIVND (reference sequence). The CDR3 extends over 16 amino acids. CDR3 sequence (DNA): TGTGCCAGTAGTCCCCTGACACCCCCCGGGGCAGAGACCCAGTACTTC. This gives the protein CASSPLTPPGAETQYF.

The chain carries TRBV6-1 and TRBJ2-5, with TRBD1 matching 8 bases. This CDR3 is built from 15 residues. CDR1 is MNHNS, CDR2 SASEGT, per germline. Trimming at V came to 8 bases and at J to 2 bases, leaving 10 bases not matched to a gene. The CDR3 sequence is CASQVVQGGQETQYF. Written as DNA, the CDR3 is TGTGCCAGCCAGGTGGTACAGGGGGGACAAGAGACCCAGTACTTC.

For the CDR3, the DNA is TGTGCCAGCAGCTCTAGCGGGAGTTGGGGAGAGGACCAGTACTTC. This encodes CASSSSGSWGEDQYF. V gene TRBV7-9 combines with J gene TRBJ2-5; TRBD2 matches at 10 bases. Looked up from germline, CDR1 is SEHNR and CDR2 is FQNEAQ (reference sequence). J lost 10 bases, V lost 4 bases, and 12 bases had no gene match. The CDR3 totals 15 residues.

About this clonotype: Germline is not matched at one junction end, which may reflect a read error. This rearrangement joins TRBV9 to TRBJ1-2; maybe TRBD1 (5 bases). This CDR3 comprises 13 residues. Germline loops: CDR1 SGDLS, CDR2 YYNGEE. In DNA, the CDR3 is TGTGCCAGCGGAGAAGCTGTGGACATTCAGTACTTCTTC. Translation gives CASGEAVDIQYFF.

V usage is TRBV2 and J usage is TRBJ1-4; 7 bases align to TRBD1. J gave up 1 base and V 5 bases, and 4 bases lay outside the gene matches. The length of the CDR3 is 15 residues. CDR1 is SNHLY and CDR2 is FYNNEI in the germline V gene. The CDR3 DNA sequence: TGTGCCAGCAGTAATACAGGGGTAACTAATGAAAAACTGTTTTTT. As protein: CASSNTGVTNEKLFF. Full variable domain (missing parts from reference TRBV2 and TRBJ1-4): EPEVTQTPSHQVTQMGQEVILRCVPISNHLYFYWYRQILGQKVEFLVSFYNNEISEKSEIFDDQFSVERPDGSNFTLKIRSTKLEDSAMYFCASSNTGVTNEKLFFGSGTQLSVL.

V is TRBV12-3 or TRBV12-4 and J is TRBJ1-3; a weak D match, TRBD1 (5 bases). The ends were cut back, 6 bases at V and 4 bases at J, with 22 bases in the middle. This CDR3 is 17 amino acids long. DNA of the CDR3: TGTGCCAGCAGGTCAGATCTGCTGAGGGGCGTCGGAAACACCATATATTTT. Residues: CASRSDLLRGVGNTIYF.

About this clonotype: One end of the junction does not line up with germline, which may come from a read error. V is TRBV7-9 and J is TRBJ2-3; D may be TRBD1 or TRBD2 (5 bases each). This CDR3 region has 14 residues. Germline CDR1 is SEHNR and CDR2 is FQNEAQ (reference sequence). CDR3 nucleotide sequence: TGTGCCAGCAGCCCTGTAGGGACGGTCGAGACCCTCGGGTTT. This encodes CASSPVGTVETLGF.

V usage is TRBV11-3 and J usage is TRBJ1-5; 7 bases map to TRBD1. Germline loops: CDR1 SGHNT, CDR2 YENEEA. V was clipped by 0 bases and J by 16 bases; unmatched bases: 15. CDR3 length: 15 residues. CDR3 nucleotide sequence: TGTGCCAGCAGCTTAGATCTGACAGGGAACACTCAAGCTCATTTT. Protein: CASSLDLTGNTQAHF.

This clonotype came up a few times. V is TRBV5-5 and J is TRBJ2-3, with TRBD1 identical over 7 bases. The CDR3 has 13 residues. With 3 bases clipped from V and 4 bases from J, the junction kept 2 bases outside the gene matches. From germline, CDR1 is SGHKS and CDR2 YYEKEE (reference sequence). CDR3 nucleotide sequence: TGTGCCAGCAGCTCCGGACAGGCAGATACGCAGTATTTT. The encoded protein is CASSSGQADTQYF.

There are a few counts of this clonotype. The V call is TRBV11-2, the J call TRBJ2-7, with 13 bases that match TRBD2. CDR3 size: 18 residues. J gave up 1 base and V 6 bases, and 12 bases lay outside the gene matches. The germline V gene encodes CDR1 SGHAT and CDR2 FQNNGV. The CDR3 here is CASRQGLAGTALSYEQYV. The CDR3 bases are TGTGCCAGCAGACAGGGACTAGCGGGGACAGCCCTTTCCTACGAGCAGTACGTC.

Turning to this clonotype: One junction end does not reproduce the germline sequence, and a read error may be involved. The genes are TRBV7-9 and TRBJ2-3; D unresolved. CDR1 SEHNR and CDR2 FQNEAQ come from the germline V gene (reference sequence). The length of the CDR3 is 14 residues. The CDR3, as DNA: TGTGCCAGCAGCTTAGATGTGACTCCCGATACTGAGGATTTT. It yields the protein CASSLDVTPDTEDF.

Comment on this clonotype: A much larger clone differs by one base, so this may be a read error. This sequence joins TRBV7-9 and TRBJ2-3, with D possibly TRBD2 on 5 matching bases. The CDR3 has 14 residues. The germline CDR1 and CDR2 sequences are SEHNR and FQNEAQ (reference sequence). Here the CDR3 DNA reads TGTGCCAGAAGCTTAGTACCCGGGGAGCTGACTTTTGGATTT. Translated: CARSLVPGELTFGF. Using reference TRBV7-9 and TRBJ2-3 for the parts outside the CDR3, the full variable domain is DTGVSQNPRHKITKRGQNVTFRCDPISEHNRLYWYRQTLGQGPEFLTYFQNEAQLEKSRLLSDRFSAERPKGSFSTLEIQRTEQGDSAMYLCARSLVPGELTFGFGPGTRLTVL.

This clonotype was counted at least ten times. The chain has TRBV7-9 and TRBJ2-1; 9 bases agree with TRBD2. J was trimmed by 4 bases and V by 3 bases; bases with no gene match: 7. Germline loops: CDR1 SEHNR, CDR2 FQNEAQ (reference sequence). This CDR3 is built from 16 residues. CDR3 region: CASSFQRSGGYNEQFF. The CDR3 DNA reads as TGTGCCAGCAGCTTTCAAAGAAGCGGGGGGTACAATGAGCAGTTCTTC.

A word on this clonotype: No conserved phenylalanine or tryptophan ends this CDR3, so it is likely a read error. The DNA is left out, because the CDR3 cannot be placed on it with certainty; the CDR3 is given as TCRdb lists it. This rearrangement joins TRBV24-1 to TRBJ2-5; the DNA was not used to check the table's D call, TRBD1. Including both end residues, the CDR3 is 17 amino acids long. Germline loops: CDR1 KGHDR, CDR2 SFDVKD. CDR3 sequence: CATSDPKGTGGPPESYT.

The V gene is TRBV7-9, the J gene TRBJ1-6; D is perhaps TRBD1 (6 bases). The germline CDR1 and CDR2 sequences are SEHNR and FQNEAQ (reference sequence). V was shortened by 4 bases and J by 6 bases, with 16 bases between the two germline ends. CDR3 length: 16 amino acids. CDR3 amino acids: CASSSPLEGGNSPLHF. The DNA for the CDR3 is TGTGCCAGCAGCTCACCTTTGGAGGGGGGTAATTCACCCCTCCACTTT.